This TCR beta chain was sequenced in a study of blood T cell repertoires in COVID-19. The CDR3 spans 16 residues. The germline CDR1 and CDR2 sequences are LGHNA and YSLEER. V was pared by 0 bases and J by 7 bases, with 18 bases between. Sequenced by immunoSEQ multiplex PCR; TCRdb stores in-frame clones only, minus some. This repertoire shows roughly 250,000 clones, more than 70% found once; its top ten account for 2% to 2.5%. Sequencing was performed on peripheral blood. J is TRBJ1-2 and V is TRBV4-3, with D possibly being TRBD1 (5 bases). This sequence was found in a middle-aged woman who had recovered from COVID-19. The DNA for the CDR3 is TGCGCCAGCAGCCAAGAGTCGGGAGGGCCGGGGGGTGGCTACACCTTC. Amino acid sequence: CASSQESGGPGGGYTF.